A selection of T cell receptor beta chains follows, all from one sample in a study of identical twins. TCRdb itself ran the 5' RACE reads through MiXCR, one entry per CDR3 protein. The data show a few hundred thousand distinct CDR3 sequences, around 8% seen once. The data were also submitted as part of a second study, on yellow fever vaccine responses in identical twins.

The material sequenced was CD8+ T cells sorted from blood. These receptors all stem from a woman between 18 and 30 years old in good health. The CDR3 runs from the conserved cysteine through the conserved F or W. Each record gives: CDR3 length, J gene, D gene, V gene, clone size, CDR3 DNA, CDR3 protein. The D gene is left open where the match is weak. For some rows the clone size is stated as once, few or many, or as a class when expanded; others skip it.

14 TRBJ2-3 . TRBV5-5 few TGTGCCAGCAGCCCTGACCGAGTCACAGATACGCAGTATTTT CASSPDRVTDTQYF
13 TRBJ2-2 . TRBV7-7 few TGTGCTAGCAGCCCCGGGACTCCCGGGGAGCTGTTTTTT CASSPGTPGELFF
14 TRBJ2-1 TRBD1 TRBV28 few TGTGCCAGCAGTGGCAGGGGGACACGCAATGAGCAGTTCTTC CASSGRGTRNEQFF
17 TRBJ2-2 TRBD1 TRBV12-3/TRBV12-4 . TGTGCCAGCGGGAGGACAGGGGTCCTCCCTAACACCGGGGAGCTGTTTTTT CASGRTGVLPNTGELFF
15 TRBJ1-4 . TRBV9 few TGTGCCAGCAGCGTCGGGATCTCAACTAATGAAAAACTGTTTTTT CASSVGISTNEKLFF
11 TRBJ1-1 . TRBV20-1 many TGCAGTGCTAGTCTGAACACTGAAGCTTTCTTT CSASLNTEAFF
14 TRBJ2-5 TRBD1 TRBV5-6 . TGTGCCAGCAGCTTGCCGGGACAGGAAGAGACCCAGTACTTC CASSLPGQEETQYF
19 TRBJ1-2 . TRBV3-1 . TGTGCCAGCAGCCAAGATGCTGGGTCATTCCACCGACGCGTCTATGGCTACACCTTC CASSQDAGSFHRRVYGYTF
17 TRBJ2-5 TRBD2 TRBV5-8 many TGTGCCAGCAGCCTTGGGGTAGCGGGGGATTACCAAGAGACCCAGTACTTC CASSLGVAGDYQETQYF
17 TRBJ2-7 TRBD1 TRBV11-2 . TGTGCCAGCAGCTTAGATCAAGTCGGGACAGGTACCTACGAGCAGTACTTC CASSLDQVGTGTYEQYF
15 TRBJ2-1 TRBD2 TRBV4-2 many TGTGCCAGCAGCCCCCGACTAGCGGAGGGGGATGAGCAGTTCTTC CASSPRLAEGDEQFF
15 TRBJ2-7 TRBD2 TRBV6-5 many TGTGCCAGCAGTTACACCGCGGGAGGGAGCTACGAGCAGTACTTC CASSYTAGGSYEQYF
18 TRBJ2-7 . TRBV21-1 once TGTGCCAGCAGCAAAGCGCTCAGGGGCTACGCCTACTCCTACGAGCAGTACTTC CASSKALRGYAYSYEQYF
15 TRBJ2-1 TRBD2 TRBV4-3 many TGCGCCAGCAGCCAGGGACTAGCGGGAGTATATGAGCAGTTCTTC CASSQGLAGVYEQFF
11 TRBJ2-5 . TRBV5-1 . TGCGCCAGCAGGATCCAAGAGACCCAGTACTTC CASRIQETQYF
17 TRBJ2-1 . TRBV24-1 few TGTGCCACCAGTGATACTGTAAGGAGTTCCTCCTACAATGAGCAGTTCTTC CATSDTVRSSSYNEQFF
15 TRBJ2-5 . TRBV18 few TGTGCCAGCTCACCACCGACGAACGGCCAAGAGACCCAGTACTTC CASSPPTNGQETQYF
17 TRBJ2-6 TRBD1 TRBV20-1 few TGCAGTGCTAGAGACCCGACAGGGCCCTCTGGGGCCAACGTCCTGACTTTC CSARDPTGPSGANVLTF
13 TRBJ1-5 . TRBV20-1 few TGCAGTGCCGGCCAGGGCAACAATCAGCCCCAGCATTTT CSAGQGNNQPQHF
15 TRBJ2-7 . TRBV4-2 few TGTGCCAGCAGCCAAGGACCTACCTCGACCTACGAGCAGTACTTC CASSQGPTSTYEQYF
17 TRBJ2-5 . TRBV3-1 . TGTGCCAGCAGCCTCCTGGAGGGACAAAGGTACCAAGAGACCCAGTACTTC CASSLLEGQRYQETQYF
16 TRBJ2-1 . TRBV4-3 few TGCGCCAGCAGCCAAGATGGGGCCTATAACTCTAATGAGCAGTTCTTC CASSQDGAYNSNEQFF
19 TRBJ2-2 TRBD1 TRBV4-3 many TGCGCCAGCAGCCAACAACCCCCACAGGGGGAGTGGTACACCGGGGAGCTGTTTTTT CASSQQPPQGEWYTGELFF
18 TRBJ1-1 TRBD1 TRBV27 . TGTGCCAGCAGTTTCTTATACCCCTCGGACAGGGGGACGACTGAAGCTTTCTTT CASSFLYPSDRGTTEAFF
15 TRBJ2-6 TRBD1 TRBV20-1 few TGCAGTGCTAGAGGAGGGGGCGCAGGGGCCAACGTCCTGACTTTC CSARGGGAGANVLTF
16 TRBJ2-7 . TRBV11-2 . TGTGCCAGCAGCGCGAGAGTGCCCCAGGGACGATACGAGCAGTACTTC CASSARVPQGRYEQYF
14 TRBJ2-3 . TRBV5-6 . TGTGCCAGCAGCATGGACCCGGAGGCGGATACGCAGTATTTT CASSMDPEADTQYF
14 TRBJ2-1 . TRBV10-3 many TGTGCCATACTCCAGGACCGGATGACCAATGAGCAGTTCTTC CAILQDRMTNEQFF
14 TRBJ2-1 TRBD1 TRBV20-1 many TGCAGTGCTACCCTCGGGACAGCACACAATGAGCAGTTCTTC CSATLGTAHNEQFF
15 TRBJ2-3 TRBD2 TRBV11-2 few TGTGCCAGCAGCTTTGGGGCGGGAGGCGCAGATACGCAGTATTTT CASSFGAGGADTQYF
13 TRBJ2-5 TRBD2 TRBV20-1 . TGCAGTGCTAGAGATTGGACTAGAGTTACCCAGTACTTC CSARDWTRVTQYF
15 TRBJ2-2 . TRBV27 few TGTGCCAGCAGTCACACCCTTGGGGGCACCGGGGAGCTGTTTTTT CASSHTLGGTGELFF
15 TRBJ2-7 TRBD2 TRBV6-5 . TGTGCCAGCAGTTACTGGAGTAGCGGGGGCTACGAGCAGTACTTC CASSYWSSGGYEQYF
11 TRBJ2-7 . TRBV6-5 few TGTGCTAGTGGGTCTTGGGCCGAGCAGTACTTC CASGSWAEQYF
15 TRBJ2-3 TRBD2 TRBV7-9 . TGTGCCAGCAAGAAGACTAGCGGGGGTGTAGATACGCAGTATTTT CASKKTSGGVDTQYF
18 TRBJ2-7 . TRBV11-2 many TGTGCCAGCAGCTTCGTCCAAAACATCACAAAGAGCTCCTACGAGCAGTACTTC CASSFVQNITKSSYEQYF
12 TRBJ2-7 . TRBV7-9 many TGTGCCAGCAGCCAGGTTGTCTACGAGCAGTACTTC CASSQVVYEQYF